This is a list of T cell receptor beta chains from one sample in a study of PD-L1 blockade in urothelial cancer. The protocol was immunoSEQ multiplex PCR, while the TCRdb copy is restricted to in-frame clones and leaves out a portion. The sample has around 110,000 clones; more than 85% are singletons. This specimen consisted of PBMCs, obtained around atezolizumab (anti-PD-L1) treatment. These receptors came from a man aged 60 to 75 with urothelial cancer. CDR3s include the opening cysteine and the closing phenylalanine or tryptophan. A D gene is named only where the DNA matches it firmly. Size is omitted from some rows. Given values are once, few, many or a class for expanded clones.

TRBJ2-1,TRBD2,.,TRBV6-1,CASSDPAGGHNEQFF,TGTGCCAGCAGTGACCCCGCGGGGGGGCACAATGAGCAGTTCTTC
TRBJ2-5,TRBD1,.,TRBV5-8,CASSPKTGGTQYF,TGTGCCAGCAGCCCTAAGACAGGGGGGACCCAGTACTTC
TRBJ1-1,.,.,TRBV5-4,CASSAGTRTEAFF,TGTGCCAGCAGCGCCGGGACTCGCACTGAAGCTTTCTTT
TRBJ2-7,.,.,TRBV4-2,CASSQQSGYEQYF,TGTGCCAGCAGCCAGCAGAGCGGCTACGAGCAGTACTTC
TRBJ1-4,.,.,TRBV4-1,CASSLRTRETLGKLFF,TGCGCCAGCAGCCTCCGTACAAGGGAGACTCTTGGAAAACTGTTTTTT
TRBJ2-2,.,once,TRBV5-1,CASSLGDNPGELFF,TGCGCCAGCAGCTTGGGGGACAACCCCGGGGAGCTGTTTTTT
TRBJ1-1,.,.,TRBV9,CASSSETVNTEAFF,TGTGCCAGCAGCTCCGAAACGGTGAACACTGAAGCTTTCTTT
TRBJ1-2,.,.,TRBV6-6,CASLPPQSLRYGYTF,TGTGCCAGCTTACCCCCACAGTCTCTCCGCTATGGCTACACCTTC
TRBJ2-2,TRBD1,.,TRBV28,CASSRPGTGFGELFF,TGTGCCAGCAGTCGACCCGGGACAGGGTTCGGGGAGCTGTTTTTT
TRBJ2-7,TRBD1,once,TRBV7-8,CASSSTGGVEQYF,TGTGCCAGCAGCTCAACAGGGGGTGTCGAGCAGTACTTC
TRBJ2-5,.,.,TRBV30,CAWSVRGARETQYF,TGTGCCTGGAGTGTACGGGGGGCGCGGGAGACCCAGTACTTC
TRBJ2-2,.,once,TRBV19,CASSSDSSFYTGELFF,TGTGCCAGTAGTAGCGACAGCTCTTTTTATACCGGGGAGCTGTTTTTT
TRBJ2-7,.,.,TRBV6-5,CASSHNLGLEQYF,TGTGCCAGCAGTCACAACCTAGGACTCGAGCAGTACTTC
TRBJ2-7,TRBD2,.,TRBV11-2,CASTVGGTASYEQYF,TGTGCCAGCACCGTGGGGGGGACGGCGAGCTACGAGCAGTACTTC
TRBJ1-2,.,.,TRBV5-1,CASSLEVWGGYTF,TGCGCCAGCAGCTTGGAGGTTTGGGGCGGCTACACCTTC
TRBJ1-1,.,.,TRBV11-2,CASSLRSSFVANTEAFF,TGTGCCAGCAGCTTACGCAGTTCGTTCGTGGCAAACACTGAAGCTTTCTTT
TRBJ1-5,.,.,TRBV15,CATSRDLGEGEPQHF,TGTGCCACCAGCAGAGATCTTGGTGAAGGGGAGCCCCAGCATTTT
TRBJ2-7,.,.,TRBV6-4,CATLGQTYEQYF,TGTGCCACCTTAGGACAGACCTACGAGCAGTACTTC
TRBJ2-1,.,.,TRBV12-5,CASGLGQEAYNEQFF,TGTGCTAGTGGTTTGGGGCAGGAGGCATACAATGAGCAGTTCTTC
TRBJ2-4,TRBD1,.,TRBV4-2,CASSPQTGVKNIQYF,TGTGCCAGCAGCCCACAGACAGGGGTAAAAAACATTCAGTACTTC
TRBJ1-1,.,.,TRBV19,CASSFRREAFF,TGTGCCAGTAGTTTCAGGCGTGAAGCTTTCTTT
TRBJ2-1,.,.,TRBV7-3,CASSSKNRAQGWNEQFF,TGTGCCAGCAGCTCAAAAAACCGGGCCCAGGGGTGGAATGAGCAGTTCTTC
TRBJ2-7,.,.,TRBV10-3,CAISGRTSSGEQYF,TGTGCCATCAGTGGCCGGACATCTTCGGGCGAGCAGTACTTC
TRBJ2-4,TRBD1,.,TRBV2,CASSERETGAGVIQYF,TGTGCCAGCAGTGAAAGAGAGACAGGGGCTGGGGTCATTCAGTACTTC
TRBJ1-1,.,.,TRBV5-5,CASSLGWGRTEAFF,TGTGCCAGCAGCTTGGGCTGGGGGAGGACTGAAGCTTTCTTT
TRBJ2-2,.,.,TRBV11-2,CASSLDLDSLNTGELFF,TGTGCCAGCAGCTTAGATCTTGACAGCCTTAACACCGGGGAGCTGTTTTTT
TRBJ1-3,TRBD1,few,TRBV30,CAWSGTGENTIYF,TGTGCCTGGAGCGGGACAGGGGAAAACACCATATATTTT
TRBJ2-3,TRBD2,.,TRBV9,CASRERGSGGTDTQYF,TGTGCCAGCAGAGAGCGGGGGAGCGGGGGCACAGATACGCAGTATTTT
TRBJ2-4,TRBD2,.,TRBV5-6,CASSWGGTGNIQYF,TGTGCCAGCAGCTGGGGGGGTACGGGAAACATTCAGTACTTC
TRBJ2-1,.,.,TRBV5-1,CASSEAVRDEQFF,TGCGCCAGCAGCGAGGCGGTTCGTGATGAGCAGTTCTTC
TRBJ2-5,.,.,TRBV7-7,CASSSTTAGTVETQYF,TGTGCCAGCAGTTCCACGACGGCGGGGACCGTGGAGACCCAGTACTTC
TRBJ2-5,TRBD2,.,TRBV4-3,CASSQDHTSGETQYF,TGCGCCAGCAGCCAAGATCACACTAGCGGGGAGACCCAGTACTTC
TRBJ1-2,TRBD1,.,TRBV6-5,CASNTAVGQGYGYTF,TGTGCCAGCAATACTGCCGTTGGACAGGGCTATGGCTACACCTTC
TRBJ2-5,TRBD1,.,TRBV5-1,CASSLSTGGQETQYF,TGCGCCAGCAGCTTGTCGACAGGGGGACAAGAGACCCAGTACTTC
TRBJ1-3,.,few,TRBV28,CASSFLSSGNTIYF,TGTGCCAGCAGCTTCCTCAGCTCTGGAAACACCATATATTTT
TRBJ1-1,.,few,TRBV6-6,CASKDSEAFF,TGTGCCAGCAAGGACAGTGAAGCTTTCTTT
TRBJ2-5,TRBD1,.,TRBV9,CASSVRDRGKETQYF,TGTGCCAGCAGCGTCCGGGACAGGGGCAAAGAGACCCAGTACTTC
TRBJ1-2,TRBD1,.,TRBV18,CASSTLPPGQGRGGYTF,TGTGCCAGCTCAACTCTCCCACCGGGACAGGGGAGAGGTGGCTACACCTTC
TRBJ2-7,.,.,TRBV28,CASSPPRVRQYF,TGTGCCAGCAGTCCACCCCGGGTAAGGCAGTACTTC
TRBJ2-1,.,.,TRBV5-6,CASSFVGQEGLEQFF,TGTGCCAGCAGCTTTGTTGGGCAGGAGGGGTTGGAGCAGTTCTTC
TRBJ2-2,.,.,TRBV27,CASRAPEGSDTGELFF,TGTGCCAGCAGAGCCCCCGAGGGAAGCGACACCGGGGAGCTGTTTTTT
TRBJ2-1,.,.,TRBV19,CASRLGNNNEQFF,TGTGCCAGTAGGCTCGGGAATAACAATGAGCAGTTCTTC
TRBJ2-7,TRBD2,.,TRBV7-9,CASSIPGTSKMWGQYF,TGTGCCAGCAGCATCCCCGGGACTAGCAAGATGTGGGGGCAGTACTTC
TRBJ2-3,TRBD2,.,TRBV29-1,CSVEDRKTGGTQYF,TGCAGCGTTGAAGATCGGAAGACGGGGGGTACGCAGTATTTT
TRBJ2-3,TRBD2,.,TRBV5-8,CASSFLLAGPDTQYF,TGTGCCAGCAGCTTCCTCCTAGCGGGACCGGATACGCAGTATTTT
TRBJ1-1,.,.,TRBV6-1,CASTSQVGTEAFF,TGTGCCAGCACCAGCCAGGTAGGCACTGAAGCTTTCTTT